Presented here are 27 T cell receptor beta chains from one specimen sequenced in a study of blood T cell repertoires in COVID-19. The data were produced by immunoSEQ multiplex PCR, yet TCRdb's version contains in-frame clones alone and is incomplete. Among hundreds of thousands of clones listed, 88% were seen once. Sequencing was done on a sample of PBMCs or T cells enriched from blood (not recorded which). The origin of the receptors is a woman aged 45 to 65 who had recovered from COVID-19.

The chain carries TRBV6-5 and TRBJ2-7; D is perhaps TRBD1 (5 bases). The V gene's germline CDR1 is MNHEY and CDR2 SVGAGI. This CDR3 comprises 15 residues. The germline V and J ends were trimmed by 0 bases and 5 bases, with 14 bases remaining between them. Written as DNA, the CDR3 is TGTGCCAGCAGTTACTCGCGGACACCTAACAACGAGCAGTACTTC. Translating gives CASSYSRTPNNEQYF.

The chain links TRBV5-1 to TRBJ2-7; D possibly corresponds to TRBD2 (5 bases). CDR3 length: 14 residues. Germline V gene sequence: CDR1 SGHRS, CDR2 YFSETQ. V shed 6 bases and J shed 0 bases, with 13 bases lying between them. The CDR3 sequence is CASNADTSSYEQYF. CDR3 nucleotide sequence: TGCGCCAGCAACGCCGACACTAGCTCCTACGAGCAGTACTTC.

Written as DNA, the CDR3 is TGTGCCAGCAGCCGCCCCGGACAGGTGAACACTGAAGCTTTCTTT. It translates to CASSRPGQVNTEAFF. V usage is TRBV4-2 and J usage is TRBJ1-1; 7 positions agree with TRBD1. The CDR3 length is 15 residues. Germline CDR1 LGHNA, CDR2 YNFKEQ. The J segment lost 0 bases and the V segment lost 4 bases, leaving 5 bases of the junction unmatched.

The chain couples TRBV28 to TRBJ1-2; no clear D gene. V was trimmed by 8 bases and J by 0 bases, leaving 7 bases between them. Per germline, CDR1 MDHEN and CDR2 SYDVKM. The CDR3 runs to 12 residues. This chain's CDR3 is CASYNSNYGYTF. DNA for the CDR3: TGTGCCAGCTATAACTCTAACTATGGCTACACCTTC.

This chain joins TRBV13 and TRBJ1-2; D is uncertain. Trimming removed 0 bases from V and 4 bases from J, with 15 bases in between. The CDR3 has 16 amino acids. Germline lookup yields CDR1 PRHDT and CDR2 FYEKMQ (reference sequence). CDR3 nucleotides: TGTGCCAGCAGCTTAGGTCGCGAGGGTCCCCTCTATGGCTACACCTTC. It translates to CASSLGREGPLYGYTF.

V gene TRBV7-2 combines with J gene TRBJ1-1; 8 nucleotides line up with TRBD1. CDR1 is SGHTA, CDR2 FQGNSA, per germline. V shed 6 bases and J 5 bases; nucleotides not matched to a gene: 11. CDR3 length: 15 residues. The CDR3 sequence is CASSPIRQGSTEAFF. In nucleotides, the CDR3 is TGTGCCAGCAGTCCAATCCGACAGGGGAGTACTGAAGCTTTCTTT.

This chain uses TRBV12-3 or TRBV12-4 with TRBJ1-1; no firm D call. The CDR3 is 13 residues long. Trimming took 5 bases from V and 1 from J, leaving 8 bases between them. This CDR3 is CASSREGNTEAFF. CDR3 sequence (DNA): TGTGCCAGCAGTAGGGAGGGGAACACTGAAGCTTTCTTT.

This chain joins TRBV6-2 or TRBV6-3 and TRBJ1-5; weak D call: TRBD1 (6 bases). Germline CDR1 reads MNHEY; CDR2 reads SVGEGT. Trimming pared 5 bases from V and 3 bases from J, leaving 14 bases between. The CDR3 has 15 amino acids. The CDR3 protein is CASSPDRILNQPQHF. The CDR3 DNA reads as TGTGCCAGCAGTCCAGACAGGATCCTCAATCAGCCCCAGCATTTT.

The rearrangement links TRBV7-2 to TRBJ2-1, with 13 bases matching TRBD2. The J segment lost 3 bases and the V segment lost 3 bases, leaving 2 bases of the junction unmatched. Germline V gives CDR1 SGHTA, CDR2 FQGNSA. The CDR3 runs to 16 residues. This chain's CDR3 is CASSFGTSGIYNEQFF. The CDR3 region has the DNA TGTGCCAGCAGCTTTGGGACTAGCGGGATCTACAATGAGCAGTTCTTC. Supplemented by reference TRBV7-2 and TRBJ2-1, the full variable domain reads GAGVSQSPSNKVTEKGKDVELRCDPISGHTALYWYRQSLGQGLEFLIYFQGNSAPDKSGLPSDRFSAERTGGSVSTLTIQRTQQEDSAVYLCASSFGTSGIYNEQFFGPGTRLTVL.

The chain uses TRBV12-5 and TRBJ2-3; D call uncertain. V lost 4 bases, J lost 0 bases, and 5 bases lay in between. In germline, CDR1 is LGHNT, CDR2 FRNRAP. The CDR3 runs to 13 residues. This CDR3 is CASGSPSTDTQYF. The CDR3, as DNA: TGTGCTAGTGGTTCCCCTAGCACAGATACGCAGTATTTT.

V and J are TRBV6-5 and TRBJ1-4, with D tentatively TRBD1 (5 bases). Germline V gene sequence: CDR1 MNHEY, CDR2 SVGAGI. This CDR3 spans 13 amino acids. The V end lost 6 bases, the J end lost 4 bases, and 9 bases lay between the germline ends. In DNA, the CDR3 is TGTGCCAGCAGGCAGGGCCTTAATGAAAAACTGTTTTTT. Translated, it gives CASRQGLNEKLFF.

The chain uses TRBV28 and TRBJ1-5; weak D call: TRBD1 (5 bases). From germline, CDR1 is MDHEN and CDR2 SYDVKM. V shed 2 bases and J shed 6 bases, with 14 bases lying between them. The CDR3 covers 15 residues. DNA of the CDR3: TGTGCCAGCAGTTTAATTTTCGGGGGGACTCAGCCCCAGCATTTT. It is translated as CASSLIFGGTQPQHF.

The rearrangement joins TRBV30 to TRBJ2-1, with 10 bases identical to TRBD2. J lost 7 bases, V lost 3 bases, and 6 bases had no gene match. Germline loops: CDR1 GTSNPN, CDR2 SVGIG (reference sequence). This CDR3 is 14 amino acids long. Here the CDR3 reads CAWSPGLASNEQFF. In DNA, the CDR3 is TGTGCCTGGAGCCCGGGACTAGCGTCTAATGAGCAGTTCTTC.

Concerning this clone itself: Within the sample, other DNA sequences also encode this same CDR3. The V gene is TRBV7-2, the J gene TRBJ1-1, with TRBD1 identical over 9 bases. J gave up 1 base and V 4 bases, and 1 base lay outside the gene matches. The CDR3 sequence is 14 residues long. From germline, CDR1 is SGHTA and CDR2 FQGNSA. CDR3 bases: TGTGCCAGCAGCTCGGGACAGGGGAACACTGAAGCTTTCTTT. Translating gives CASSSGQGNTEAFF.

CDR3 sequence reads: CASSLVPSGTNTGELFF. The CDR3 region has the DNA TGCGCCAGCAGCTTGGTTCCTAGCGGAACGAACACCGGGGAGCTGTTTTTT. The chain uses TRBV5-1 and TRBJ2-2, with 7 bases fitting TRBD2. This CDR3 is 17 amino acids long. J was trimmed by 0 bases and V by 0 bases; bases with no gene match: 5. Germline assignment: CDR1 SGHRS and CDR2 YFSETQ.

The chain is built from TRBV4-2 and TRBJ2-1; 7 nucleotides match TRBD2. Germline assignment: CDR1 LGHNA and CDR2 YNFKEQ. The CDR3 has 15 amino acids. The V and J ends lost 1 base and 7 bases, in that order; junction bases with no gene match: 7. The CDR3 DNA sequence: TGTGCCAGCAGCCAAGGGATAGCACTAGCGAATGAGCAGTTCTTC. Amino acids: CASSQGIALANEQFF.

The chain recombines TRBV29-1 with TRBJ2-7; D is perhaps TRBD2 (6 bases). This CDR3 has 14 amino acids. Trimming cost V 6 bases and J 0 bases, with 15 bases left between them. Per the germline V gene, CDR1 is SQVTM and CDR2 is ANQGSEA. DNA for the CDR3: TGCAGCGTGGTCCCGGGACTGAGCTCCTACGAGCAGTACTTC. Translation: CSVVPGLSSYEQYF.

The V and J genes are TRBV10-3 and TRBJ2-2; maybe TRBD1 (6 bases). V lost 10 bases and J lost 3, with 27 bases in between. CDR3 length: 18 amino acids. The germline V gene has CDR1 ENHRY and CDR2 SYGVKD. Here the CDR3 DNA reads TGTGCCACTCTGGGGTTCTTGTTGGGGGCGCCGGACACCGGGGAGCTGTTTTTT. This translates into CATLGFLLGAPDTGELFF.

This chain joins TRBV4-3 and TRBJ2-1; 10 nucleotides match TRBD2. The germline V gene has CDR1 LGHNA and CDR2 YSLEER. This CDR3 comprises 17 residues. V lost 0 bases to trimming and J lost 2 bases; unmatched junction nucleotides: 4. The CDR3 DNA follows: TGCGCCAGCAGCCAAGATCTAGCGGGAGCCGCCTACAATGAGCAGTTCTTC. It codes for CASSQDLAGAAYNEQFF.

The V and J genes are TRBV19 and TRBJ1-4; D call uncertain. Germline CDR1 LNHDA, CDR2 SQIVND (reference sequence). This CDR3 comprises 12 residues. The ends were cut back, 5 bases at V and 5 bases at J, with 6 bases in the middle. The CDR3 reads CASSRVNEKLFF. CDR3 nucleotides: TGTGCCAGTAGTCGGGTGAATGAAAAACTGTTTTTT.

The chain employs TRBV5-5 and TRBJ1-4; 7 nucleotides line up with TRBD1. The CDR3 is 12 residues long. Germline V gene data show CDR1 as SGHKS and CDR2 as YYEKEE (reference sequence). Losses at the gene ends were 5 bases for V and 7 bases for J; bases not matched to a gene: 2. This CDR3 is CASSWTGEKLFF. In DNA form, the CDR3 reads TGTGCCAGCAGTTGGACAGGTGAAAAACTGTTTTTT. The variable domain in full, with the rest retrieved from reference TRBV5-5 and TRBJ1-4, is DAGVTQSPTHLIKTRGQQVTLRCSPISGHKSVSWYQQVLGQGPQFIFQYYEKEERGRGNFPDRFSARQFPNYSSELNVNALLLGDSALYLCASSWTGEKLFFGSGTQLSVL.

The chain joins TRBV28 to TRBJ2-7, with 11 bases identical to TRBD2. The CDR3 runs 14 residues. The V gene end was trimmed by 3 bases and the J gene end by 4 bases; junction bases not matched to a gene: 2. Per germline, CDR1 MDHEN and CDR2 SYDVKM. The CDR3 is CASSLGLAEYEQYF. The CDR3 region has the DNA TGTGCCAGCAGTTTGGGACTAGCGGAGTACGAGCAGTACTTC.

This sequence joins TRBV6-5 and TRBJ1-1; D unresolved. V lost 7 bases and J 0 bases, leaving 15 bases between the germline ends. CDR1 MNHEY and CDR2 SVGAGI come from the germline V gene. The CDR3 is made up of 15 amino acids. The DNA of the CDR3 is TGTGCCAGCACCGTGAACTACGATCTGAACACTGAAGCTTTCTTT. Amino acids: CASTVNYDLNTEAFF.

With regard to this clone: Additional DNA sequences in this sample encode the identical CDR3. V and J are TRBV19 and TRBJ1-1, with a tentative D call TRBD1 (5 bases). The germline CDR1 and CDR2 sequences are LNHDA and SQIVND (reference sequence). The CDR3 spans 14 residues. The V end was cut by 1 base, the J end by 4 bases, with 10 bases between. Here the CDR3 DNA reads TGTGCCAGTAGTATAGGGGGGGGAGGCACTGAAGCTTTCTTT. Its protein is CASSIGGGGTEAFF.

This chain uses TRBV4-2 with TRBJ2-2; 8 positions agree with TRBD2. Trimming at V came to 4 bases and at J to 6 bases, leaving 7 bases not matched to a gene. Per germline, CDR1 LGHNA and CDR2 YNFKEQ. The CDR3 consists of 15 residues. CDR3 sequence reads: CASSLSGTRAGELFF. In DNA form, the CDR3 reads TGTGCCAGCAGCCTTTCCGGGACTAGAGCCGGGGAGCTGTTTTTT.

This sequence joins TRBV7-2 and TRBJ2-7, with D maybe TRBD1 (5 bases). Germline values: CDR1 SGHTA, CDR2 FQGNSA. Trimming took 1 base from V and 2 from J, leaving 12 bases between them. The length of the CDR3 is 15 residues. The DNA for the CDR3 is TGTGCCAGCAGCTTAGTAGTCCAGGGAACCTACGAGCAGTACTTC. This sequence encodes CASSLVVQGTYEQYF.

This chain links TRBV5-1 with TRBJ1-1, with D perhaps matching TRBD1 (5 bases). Trimming left V 7 bases short and J 1 base short, with 11 bases between. From germline, CDR1 is SGHRS and CDR2 YFSETQ. The CDR3 sequence is 13 residues long. CDR3 sequence (DNA): TGCGCCAGCCGCAGGGCCCCGAACACTGAAGCTTTCTTT. Translating it yields CASRRAPNTEAFF.